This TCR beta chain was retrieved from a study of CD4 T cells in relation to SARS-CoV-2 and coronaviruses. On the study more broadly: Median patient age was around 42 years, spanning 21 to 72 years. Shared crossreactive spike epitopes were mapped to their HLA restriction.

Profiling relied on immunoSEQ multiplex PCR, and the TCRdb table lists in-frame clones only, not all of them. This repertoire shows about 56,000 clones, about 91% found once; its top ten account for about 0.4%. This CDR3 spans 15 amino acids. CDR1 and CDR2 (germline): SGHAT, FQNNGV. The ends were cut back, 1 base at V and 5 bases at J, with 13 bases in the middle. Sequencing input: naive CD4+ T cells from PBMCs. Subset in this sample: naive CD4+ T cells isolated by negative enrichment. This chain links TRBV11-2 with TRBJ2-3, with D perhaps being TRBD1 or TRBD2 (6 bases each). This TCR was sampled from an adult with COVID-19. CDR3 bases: TGTGCCAGCAGCTTAGGATTAAGGGGGGTAGATACGCAGTATTTT. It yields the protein CASSLGLRGVDTQYF.